This T cell receptor (beta chain) was captured by sequencing in a study of beta chain features in type 1 diabetes. Whole-study findings and limits: Unsettled here was the matter of whether HLA type influences TCRB rearrangement. People with Type 1 diabetes carried modestly yet significantly shorter TCRB CDR3s in all four CD4+ subsets. Comparison showed that naive, central memory and Treg TCRB repertoires appeared more similar among patients than among healthy donors.

Sequenced material consisted of expressed TCRB transcripts (all of the isolated RNA was reverse transcribed). Each sample of naive, central memory or regulatory T cells had, on average, around 3.3 million reads. Using immunoSEQ multiplex PCR, the repertoire was profiled, and TCRdb retains in-frame clones only, with some absent. The table shows approximately 600,000 clones, with under 15% occurring only once. Sort purity for all populations was recorded as exceeding 98%. The CDR3 is 15 residues long. CDR1 SNHLY and CDR2 FYNNEI come from the germline V gene. Deletions cut 7 bases from V and 4 bases from J, with 17 bases between. Worth noting for this clone: Its target is not known.

This clonotype originated in a man aged 25-45 years with type 1 diabetes. Sequenced material: naive CD4+ T cells from blood. The J gene is TRBJ1-5, the V gene TRBV2; no firm D call. The chain's CDR3 is CASIGQGPGNQPQHF. As DNA, the CDR3 is TGTGCCAGCATCGGCCAAGGGCCCGGGAATCAGCCCCAGCATTTT.